This T cell receptor (beta chain) was observed in a study of T cells in narcolepsy. Details on this clone: No antigen is known for it.

CDR1 is MNHNY, CDR2 SVGAGI, per germline (reference sequence). V was pared by 2 bases and J by 3 bases, with 3 bases of the junction left unmatched. The CDR3 extends over 14 amino acids. Study conclusions and caveats: Same-patient CSF and blood CD4+ T cell clonotypes included HCRT-specific and TRIB2-specific autoreactive ones. In some patient and control memory CD4+ samples, autoreactive clones were absent. Blood of same and different patients, but not healthy controls, reportedly held recurring autoreactive clonotypes.

This table comes from immunoSEQ multiplex PCR, and its TCRdb copy is limited to in-frame clones, with some not included. The sample consists of about 20,000 clones, roughly four fifths of them appearing once. This clonotype originated in a human donor in good health. The genes are TRBV6-6 and TRBJ2-7; 8 bases are a match to TRBD1. Sequencing was performed on memory (CD45RA-) CD4+ T cells from blood. The CDR3 DNA reads as TGTGCCAGCAGTTACCCAGGGGGCAGCTACGAGCAGTACTTC. Translated: CASSYPGGSYEQYF.